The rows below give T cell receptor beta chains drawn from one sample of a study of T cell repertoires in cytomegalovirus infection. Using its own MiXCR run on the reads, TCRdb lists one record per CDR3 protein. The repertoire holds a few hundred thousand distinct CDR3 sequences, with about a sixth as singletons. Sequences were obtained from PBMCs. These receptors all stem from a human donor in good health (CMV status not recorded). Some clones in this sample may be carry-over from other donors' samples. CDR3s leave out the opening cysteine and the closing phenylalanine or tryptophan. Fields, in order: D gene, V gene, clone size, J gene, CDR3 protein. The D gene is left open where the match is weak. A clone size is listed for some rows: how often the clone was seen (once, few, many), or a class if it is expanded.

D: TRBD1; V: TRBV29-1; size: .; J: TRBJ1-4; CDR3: SVGTGNNEKLF
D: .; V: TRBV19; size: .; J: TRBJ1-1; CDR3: ASSRGQFDTEAF
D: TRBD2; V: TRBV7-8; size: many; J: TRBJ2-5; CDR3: ASSKRLAGGPYQETQY
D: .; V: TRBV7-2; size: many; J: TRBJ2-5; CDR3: ASSHFPETQY
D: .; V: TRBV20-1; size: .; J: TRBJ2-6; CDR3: SASRLGGGGILT
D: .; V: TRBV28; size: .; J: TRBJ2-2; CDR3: ASSPSWRGLGTGELF
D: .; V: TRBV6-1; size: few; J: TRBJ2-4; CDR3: ASSEPSIQY
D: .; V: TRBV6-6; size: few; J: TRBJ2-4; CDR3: ASSYSLTSSRIQY
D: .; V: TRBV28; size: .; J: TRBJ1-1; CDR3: ASSPLMNTEAF
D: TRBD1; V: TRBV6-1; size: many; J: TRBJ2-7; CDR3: ASSSQQGQTYEQY
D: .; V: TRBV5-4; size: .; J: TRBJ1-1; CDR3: ASSLRPSAGTEAF
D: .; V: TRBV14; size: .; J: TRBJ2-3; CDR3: ASSRRREDTQY
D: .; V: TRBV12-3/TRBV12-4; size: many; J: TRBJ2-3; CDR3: ASSFQGGTDTQY
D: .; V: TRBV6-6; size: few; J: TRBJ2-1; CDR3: ASRQGMSNEQF
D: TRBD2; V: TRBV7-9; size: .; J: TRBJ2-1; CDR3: ASSFLADYNEQF
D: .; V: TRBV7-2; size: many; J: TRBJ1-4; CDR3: ASSSHPNLELF
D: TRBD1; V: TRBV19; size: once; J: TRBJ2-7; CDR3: ASSPRTGLGYEQY
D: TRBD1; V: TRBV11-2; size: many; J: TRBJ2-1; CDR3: ASSARLQGAASYNEQF
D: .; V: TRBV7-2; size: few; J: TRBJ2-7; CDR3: ASSLSGSWVGEQY
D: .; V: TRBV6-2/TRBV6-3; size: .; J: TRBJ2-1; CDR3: ASSYRGYYNEQF
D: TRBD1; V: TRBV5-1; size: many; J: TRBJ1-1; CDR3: ASRIPGQRSEAF
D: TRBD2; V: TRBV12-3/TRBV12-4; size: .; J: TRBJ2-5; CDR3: ASSRSGGAETQY
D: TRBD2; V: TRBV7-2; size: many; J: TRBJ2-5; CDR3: ASSLGVSGRAWETQY
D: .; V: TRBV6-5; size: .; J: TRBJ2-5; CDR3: ASSYPGTKTQY
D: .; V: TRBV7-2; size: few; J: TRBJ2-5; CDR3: ASTVDSQRKTQY
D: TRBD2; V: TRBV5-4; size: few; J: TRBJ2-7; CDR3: ASSTGTSGSYEQY
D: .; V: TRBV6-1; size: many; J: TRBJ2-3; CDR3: ASSPPGNVADTQY
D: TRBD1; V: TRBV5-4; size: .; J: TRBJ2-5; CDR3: ASSSTGGEETQY
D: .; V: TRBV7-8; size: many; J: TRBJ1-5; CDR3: ASSLGAGGNQPQH
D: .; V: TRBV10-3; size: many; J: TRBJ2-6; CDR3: AISEESGTQKGRANVLT
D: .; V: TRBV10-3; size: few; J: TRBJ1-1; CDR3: AISEPARGDTEAF
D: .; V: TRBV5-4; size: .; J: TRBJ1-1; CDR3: ASSRISGTEAF
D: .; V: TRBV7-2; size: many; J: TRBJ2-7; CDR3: ASSRGRLSYEQY
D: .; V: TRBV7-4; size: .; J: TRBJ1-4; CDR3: ASGPTNEKLF